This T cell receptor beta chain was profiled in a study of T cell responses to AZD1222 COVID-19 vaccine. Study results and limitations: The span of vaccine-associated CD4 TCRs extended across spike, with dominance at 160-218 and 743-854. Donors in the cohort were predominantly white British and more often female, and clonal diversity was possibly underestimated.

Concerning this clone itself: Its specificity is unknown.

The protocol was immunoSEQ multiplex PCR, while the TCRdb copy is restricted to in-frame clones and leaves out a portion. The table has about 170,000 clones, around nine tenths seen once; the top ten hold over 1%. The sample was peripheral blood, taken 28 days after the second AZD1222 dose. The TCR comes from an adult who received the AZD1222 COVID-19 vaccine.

The CDR3 nucleotides read TGTGCCAGTAAGGTTACTAGGAGGGGGGAGCTGTTTTTT. This codes for CASKVTRRGELFF. This rearrangement joins TRBV19 to TRBJ2-2; tentatively, D is TRBD2 (5 bases). Germline CDR1 and CDR2: LNHDA and SQIVND (reference sequence). V lost 7 bases to trimming and J lost 8 bases, with 14 bases between them. The CDR3 runs 13 residues.